The rows below give T cell receptor beta chains drawn from one sample of a study of blood T cell repertoires in COVID-19. The repertoire was sequenced with immunoSEQ multiplex PCR; TCRdb's copy has only in-frame clones and lacks some. The sample has 130,000 or so clones; 85% to 90% are singletons. The material sequenced was peripheral blood. The receptors come from a man between 65 and 85 years old with active COVID-19. Each CDR3 is given with its conserved first and last residue. A D gene is named only where the DNA matches it firmly. Rows may omit the clone size; those that give it use once, few, many or a size class.

TRBV5-6,NA,NA,TRBJ2-1,TGTGCCAGCAGCCCCTCCCCGGGTATCTACAATGAGCAGTTCTTC,CASSPSPGIYNEQFF
TRBV12-3/TRBV12-4,NA,NA,TRBJ2-1,TGTGCCAGCACCCAGGGGTTTGGTTATGAGCAGTTCTTC,CASTQGFGYEQFF
TRBV19,TRBD1,NA,TRBJ1-5,TGTGCCAGTAGCCCGGGACAGGGTGATCAGCCCCAGCATTTT,CASSPGQGDQPQHF
TRBV11-2,TRBD2,once,TRBJ2-1,TGTGCCAGCAGCTCCGACCAGCGGGAAAGCAATGAGCAGTTCTTC,CASSSDQRESNEQFF
TRBV5-6,NA,NA,TRBJ1-5,TGTGCCAGCAGCTTGCACGGGAATCAGCCCCAGCATTTT,CASSLHGNQPQHF
TRBV15,NA,once,TRBJ2-1,TGTGCCACCAGCAGAGATCTACAGCCGGACAATGAGCAGTTCTTC,CATSRDLQPDNEQFF
TRBV5-1,TRBD1,NA,TRBJ2-1,TGCGCCAGCAGCGCCTGGACAGGGGGATACAATGAGCAGTTCTTC,CASSAWTGGYNEQFF
TRBV6-6,NA,NA,TRBJ1-2,TGTGCCAGCAGTCCGCGCCGACTCAGGGAAGGGGGCTATGGCTACACCTTC,CASSPRRLREGGYGYTF
TRBV30,TRBD2,NA,TRBJ2-3,TGTGCCTGGAGTACCGGGACTAGAGGAGGCACAGATACGCAGTATTTT,CAWSTGTRGGTDTQYF
TRBV28,TRBD2,NA,TRBJ2-7,TGTGCCAGCACTATGAGCGGGAGGGCAGCCGGGTCCTACGAGCAGTACTTC,CASTMSGRAAGSYEQYF
TRBV6-5,TRBD2,NA,TRBJ2-5,TGTGCCAGCACGCTAGCGGGAGGGCATAGAGAGACCCAGTACTTC,CASTLAGGHRETQYF
TRBV19,TRBD1,NA,TRBJ1-1,TGTGCCAGTAGTATGGGACAGGGGGCGCGGGACACTGAAGCTTTCTTT,CASSMGQGARDTEAFF
TRBV7-2,NA,NA,TRBJ2-3,TGTGCCAGCAGCGAACAGGTCCGACGGAACGCAGATACGCAGTATTTT,CASSEQVRRNADTQYF
TRBV15,NA,NA,TRBJ2-1,TGTGCCACCAGCACCGCTAGTCACAATGAGCAGTTCTTC,CATSTASHNEQFF
TRBV5-6,NA,once,TRBJ1-2,TGTGCCAGCAGCTTAGACTCCTATGGCTACACCTTC,CASSLDSYGYTF
TRBV18,TRBD1,NA,TRBJ1-5,TGTGCCAGCTCACCCACGGGACAGGGGCCGGGTCAGCCCCAGCATTTT,CASSPTGQGPGQPQHF
TRBV24-1,TRBD2,NA,TRBJ2-3,TGTGCCACCAGTGACCGCCGGACTAGCGGGACAGATACGCAGTATTTT,CATSDRRTSGTDTQYF
TRBV19,NA,NA,TRBJ2-1,TGTGCCAGTACCTTACAGGGTTTTTCCTACAATGAGCAGTTCTTC,CASTLQGFSYNEQFF
TRBV7-3,NA,few,TRBJ2-5,TGTGCCAGCAGCAGGACTGGACAAGAGACCCAGTACTTC,CASSRTGQETQYF
TRBV5-1,NA,NA,TRBJ2-3,TGCGCCAGCAGCTTGGAACAGGGCACAGATACGCAGTATTTT,CASSLEQGTDTQYF
TRBV18,TRBD2,NA,TRBJ2-7,TGTGCCAGCTCACCACCAGCCGCGGGACTAGCGATGGAGCAGTACTTC,CASSPPAAGLAMEQYF
TRBV28,TRBD1,NA,TRBJ2-7,TGTGCCAGCAGCGCCACCGGGACAGTCAACGAGCAGTACTTC,CASSATGTVNEQYF
TRBV7-6,NA,NA,TRBJ1-6,TGTGCCAGCAGCGACGGGGGGATAGGCATAAATTCACCCCTCCACTTT,CASSDGGIGINSPLHF
TRBV4-2,NA,NA,TRBJ2-5,TGTGCCAGCAGCCAAGAGGAAAGGGGCCGACAAGAGACCCAGTACTTC,CASSQEERGRQETQYF
TRBV27,TRBD2,once,TRBJ2-3,TGTGCCAGCCTGGGGCTAGCGGGAGTTCCTACCCGCACAGATACGCAGTATTTT,CASLGLAGVPTRTDTQYF
TRBV2,TRBD2,NA,TRBJ2-7,TGTGCCAGCCGCCGACTAGCGGGAGTCGAGCAGTACTTC,CASRRLAGVEQYF
TRBV14,TRBD2,NA,TRBJ2-7,TGTGCCAGCAGCCAAAACCGGCCTAGCGGTATCTACGAGCAGTACTTC,CASSQNRPSGIYEQYF
TRBV15,TRBD1,NA,TRBJ2-4,TGTGCCACCAGCAGAGACAGGGGGCAAGGCATTCAGTACTTC,CATSRDRGQGIQYF
TRBV10-1,NA,NA,TRBJ2-7,TGCGCCAGCAGCCGGTACAGGGAGGGATCCTACGAGCAGTACTTC,CASSRYREGSYEQYF
TRBV6-5,NA,NA,TRBJ2-1,TGTGCCAGCAGGTCGGGCTACAATGAGCAGTTCTTC,CASRSGYNEQFF
TRBV6-5,NA,NA,TRBJ1-4,TGTGCCAGCAGGTGGCAGTTGGCAACTAATGAAAAACTGTTTTTT,CASRWQLATNEKLFF
TRBV11-3,TRBD2,NA,TRBJ2-1,TGTGCCAGCAGCTTGGGACCGGGGGGCAATGAGCAGTTCTTC,CASSLGPGGNEQFF
TRBV7-7,TRBD1,NA,TRBJ1-3,TGTGCCAGCAGCTTGGGGCCCCAGACAGGGAGTCCTCAGGCGATATATTTT,CASSLGPQTGSPQAIYF
TRBV2,NA,NA,TRBJ2-1,TGTGCCAGCAGTTTTACCGCCAGCTCCTACAATGAGCAGTTCTTC,CASSFTASSYNEQFF
TRBV19,NA,NA,TRBJ2-1,TGTGCCAGTAGCGCTAGCGCCTCCTCCTACAATGAGCAGTTCTTC,CASSASASSYNEQFF
TRBV18,NA,NA,TRBJ1-6,TGTGCCAGCTCAACACCATCGGGGAGTTATTCACCCCTCCACTTT,CASSTPSGSYSPLHF
TRBV3-1/TRBV3-2,NA,NA,TRBJ1-2,TGTGCCAGCAGCCCCTCCGACAGTTTCTATGGCTACACCTTC,CASSPSDSFYGYTF
TRBV5-6,NA,NA,TRBJ2-3,TGTGCCAGCAGCTTGGACAGTCGGGGTCGCACAGATACGCAGTATTTT,CASSLDSRGRTDTQYF
TRBV11-2,TRBD2,NA,TRBJ2-1,TGTGCCAGCAGCTTAGGCGGGAGCGTTTATGAGCAGTTCTTC,CASSLGGSVYEQFF
TRBV19,NA,NA,TRBJ2-5,TGTGCCAGTAGTATTGGCGTGGGCAGCTACCAAGAGACCCAGTACTTC,CASSIGVGSYQETQYF
TRBV7-2,TRBD2,NA,TRBJ2-7,TGTGCCAGCAGCTTAGGGCTAGCGGGAGACGAGCAGTACTTC,CASSLGLAGDEQYF
TRBV28,NA,NA,TRBJ1-1,TGTGCCAGCAGTTTATATGGCAGGGTGAACCCTGAAGCTTTCTTT,CASSLYGRVNPEAFF
TRBV6-2/TRBV6-3,TRBD1,NA,TRBJ1-5,TGTGCCAGCAGTTACAGGGAGGGACAGGTCCGAAATCAGCCCCAGCATTTT,CASSYREGQVRNQPQHF
TRBV9,NA,NA,TRBJ2-1,TGTGCCAGCAGCCAGGAGGGGGCGTGGCTAGTCTATGAGCAGTTCTTC,CASSQEGAWLVYEQFF
TRBV10-3,NA,few,TRBJ1-6,TGTGCCATCAGTGAGTCGTCGTCACCCCTCCACTTT,CAISESSSPLHF
TRBV12-3/TRBV12-4,TRBD2,NA,TRBJ2-1,TGTGCCAGCAGCCCAACTAGCGGTAATGAGCAGTTCTTC,CASSPTSGNEQFF
TRBV30,NA,NA,TRBJ1-1,TGTGCCTGGAGTGGAAAAGCGAACACTGAAGCTTTCTTT,CAWSGKANTEAFF
TRBV15,NA,NA,TRBJ2-7,TGTGCCACCAGCAGAGATCCGGGGGACGAGCAGTACTTC,CATSRDPGDEQYF
TRBV11-2,NA,NA,TRBJ2-5,TGTGCCAGCAGCTTACACCTCGGAGGTGGTAATGGAGAGACCCAGTACTTC,CASSLHLGGGNGETQYF
TRBV3-1/TRBV3-2,TRBD1,NA,TRBJ2-7,TGTGCCAGCAGCCAGGGGCGGGACAGGGTCTACGAGCAGTACTTC,CASSQGRDRVYEQYF
TRBV5-4,NA,NA,TRBJ2-2,TGTGCCAGCAGCGCCGACCGACTGATTACCGGGGAGCTGTTTTTT,CASSADRLITGELFF
TRBV2,NA,NA,TRBJ1-6,TGTGCCAGCAGAGGGGGGGGGAATTCACCCCTCCACTTT,CASRGGGNSPLHF
TRBV9,NA,once,TRBJ2-1,TGTGCCAGCAGCGTAGATCCAGCGGCCCAGAATGAGCAGTTCTTC,CASSVDPAAQNEQFF